Listed here are 17 T cell receptor beta chains from one sample, sequenced in a study of identical twins. In TCRdb, the 5' RACE reads were re-called with MiXCR into one record per CDR3 protein. The sample contains about 240,000 distinct CDR3 sequences, 10% of which appear only once. The sequencing input was memory T cells sorted from blood. All receptors derive from a man aged 45-60 years in good health.

The V call is TRBV18, the J call TRBJ1-2, with TRBD1 as a possible D gene (6 bases). The germline CDR1 and CDR2 sequences are KGHSH and LQKENI. The CDR3 loop spans 18 amino acids. V was cut by 2 bases and J by 2 bases, with 21 bases left in between. This CDR3 reads CASSPTGQPGRANYGYTF. As DNA, the CDR3 is TGTGCCAGCTCACCAACGGGACAACCGGGCCGAGCGAACTATGGCTACACCTTC.

This clonotype was found many times. The genes are TRBV4-2 and TRBJ2-2, with D perhaps TRBD1 or TRBD2 (5 bases each). V shed 1 base and J shed 4 bases, with 19 bases lying between them. The germline V gene has CDR1 LGHNA and CDR2 YNFKEQ. The CDR3 spans 18 residues. The CDR3 DNA sequence: TGTGCCAGCAGCCAAGTCTGGGCGAGGGTTAGGGGCACCGGGGAGCTGTTTTTT. Translating gives CASSQVWARVRGTGELFF.

The table lists this clonotype with a few counts. The chain is built from TRBV6-5 and TRBJ1-2; a weak D match, TRBD1 (6 bases). This CDR3 has 13 amino acids. Trimming left V 6 bases short and J 2 bases short, with 10 bases between. Germline V lookup: CDR1 MNHEY, CDR2 SVGAGI. Here the CDR3 DNA reads TGTGCCAGCAGATATACAGGGAACTATGGCTACACCTTC. Protein sequence: CASRYTGNYGYTF.

The rearrangement joins TRBV5-1 to TRBJ2-1, with 8 bases identical to TRBD2. Unmatched junction bases numbered 3, after V lost 0 bases and J lost 4 bases. This CDR3 has 15 residues. Germline-derived CDR1 and CDR2 are SGHRS and YFSETQ. The chain's CDR3 is CASSLATSGYNEQFF. The CDR3 bases are TGCGCCAGCAGCTTGGCTACTAGCGGATACAATGAGCAGTTCTTC.

This clonotype was seen a few times. The chain employs TRBV4-1 and TRBJ1-2, with D uncertain. CDR3 length equals 15 residues. Deletions cut 2 bases from V and 8 bases from J, with 18 bases between. Per germline, CDR1 MGHRA and CDR2 YSYEKL. The CDR3 here is CASSQRTLLASGYTF. The CDR3 nucleotides read TGCGCCAGCAGCCAAAGAACCCTCTTAGCCTCCGGCTACACCTTC.

CDR3 in amino acids: CASRPTGQGRTGELFF. For the CDR3, the DNA is TGTGCCAGCAGACCTACAGGACAGGGTCGTACCGGGGAGCTGTTTTTT. The chain recombines TRBV6-2 or TRBV6-3 with TRBJ2-2; 8 positions match TRBD1. The V gene end was trimmed by 6 bases and the J gene end by 5 bases; junction bases not matched to a gene: 11. Germline V gives CDR1 MNHEY, CDR2 SVGEGT. The CDR3 runs 16 residues.

In this sample, this clonotype turned up many times. The chain carries TRBV25-1 and TRBJ2-2, with TRBD1 as a possible D gene (5 bases). The CDR3 contains 16 residues. V was shortened by 0 bases and J by 1 base, with 9 bases between the two germline ends. CDR1 is MGHDK, CDR2 SYGVNS, per germline. The CDR3 DNA reads as TGTGCCAGCAGTGAATATGCAGGGATGAACACCGGGGAGCTGTTTTTT. This encodes CASSEYAGMNTGELFF.

The chain links TRBV5-1 to TRBJ2-3; 7 nucleotides agree with TRBD1. The CDR3 extends over 15 amino acids. The V and J ends lost 3 bases and 0 bases, in that order; junction bases with no gene match: 4. From germline, CDR1 is SGHRS and CDR2 YFSETQ. The CDR3 here is CASSWDSTSTDTQYF. In nucleotides, the CDR3 is TGCGCCAGCAGCTGGGACAGTACCAGCACAGATACGCAGTATTTT.

The V and J genes are TRBV28 and TRBJ1-1, with 9 bases aligning to TRBD1. Germline CDR1 MDHEN, CDR2 SYDVKM. The length of the CDR3 is 16 residues. Trimming at V came to 10 bases and at J to 1 base, leaving 13 bases not matched to a gene. This CDR3 is CAIKQGAGNGNTEAFF. CDR3 DNA sequence: TGTGCCATCAAACAGGGGGCTGGAAATGGGAACACTGAAGCTTTCTTT.

This clonotype was found a few times. For the CDR3, the DNA is TGCAGTGCTAGTCCGAGCAGCCATCAGCCCCAGCATTTT. It encodes CSASPSSHQPQHF. The chain carries TRBV20-1 and TRBJ1-5; D is uncertain. CDR1 is DFQATT, CDR2 SNEGSKA, per germline (reference sequence). The V end lost 3 bases, the J end lost 5 bases, and 11 bases lay between the germline ends. The CDR3 totals 13 residues.

This sequence joins TRBV3-1 and TRBJ1-6; no clear D gene. V lost 1 base and J lost 7, with 5 bases in between. The CDR3 runs 13 residues. Germline CDR1 reads LGHDT; CDR2 reads YNNKEL (reference sequence). CDR3 bases: TGTGCCAGCAGCCAAGTAAGAAATTCACCCCTCCACTTT. Amino acid sequence: CASSQVRNSPLHF.

In this sample, this clonotype turned up many times. The rearrangement joins TRBV5-5 to TRBJ2-5; a possible D gene is TRBD2 (6 bases). CDR1 and CDR2 (germline): SGHKS, YYEKEE (reference sequence). Trimming took 3 bases from V and 1 from J, leaving 10 bases between them. The length of the CDR3 is 14 residues. The CDR3 loop is CASSYPTSQETQYF. DNA for the CDR3: TGTGCCAGCAGCTACCCGACTAGCCAAGAGACCCAGTACTTC.

The V gene is TRBV20-1, the J gene TRBJ2-5; TRBD2 matches 9 bases. The CDR3 is 14 amino acids. Germline V lookup: CDR1 DFQATT, CDR2 SNEGSKA (reference sequence). With V trimmed by 4 bases and J by 4 bases, 7 bases remained unmatched. The CDR3 sequence is CSATTGLAGETQYF. CDR3 bases: TGCAGTGCTACCACGGGACTAGCAGGAGAGACCCAGTACTTC.

This clonotype was counted at least ten times. The chain couples TRBV20-1 to TRBJ2-1; TRBD1 might be the D (5 bases). The CDR3 is 18 amino acids. Germline loops: CDR1 DFQATT, CDR2 SNEGSKA (reference sequence). Between the trimmed V and J ends, which lost 0 bases and 0 bases, there was a span of 18 bases. CDR3 region: CSARDPLVRAGSYNEQFF. In DNA, the CDR3 is TGCAGTGCTAGAGATCCTCTGGTCAGGGCCGGCTCCTACAATGAGCAGTTCTTC.

This sequence joins TRBV24-1 and TRBJ2-2; D remains unclear. The CDR3 extends over 16 amino acids. CDR1 is KGHDR and CDR2 is SFDVKD in the germline V gene. Trimming removed 2 bases at V and 0 bases at J, with 9 bases between. The CDR3 DNA reads TGTGCCACCAGTGATTCGGCAAGAGCGAACACCGGGGAGCTGTTTTTT. This codes for CATSDSARANTGELFF.

Many counts were recorded for this clonotype. V is TRBV29-1 and J is TRBJ1-3; D is undetermined. This CDR3 region has 12 residues. The V and J ends lost 4 bases and 4 bases respectively, with 8 bases between them. CDR1 is SQVTM, CDR2 ANQGSEA, per germline. The CDR3 loop is CSVVVFGNTIYF. For the CDR3, the DNA is TGCAGCGTTGTGGTTTTCGGAAACACCATATATTTT.

This clonotype was picked up many times. The chain recombines TRBV7-6 with TRBJ2-7; 9 nucleotides match TRBD1. Germline values: CDR1 SGHVS, CDR2 FNYEAQ. V dropped 4 bases and J dropped 3; count of bases not matched to a gene: 10. The CDR3 length is 16 residues. In nucleotides, the CDR3 is TGTGCCAGCAGCTCCCTACCGGGACAGGGTCTCTACGAGCAGTACTTC. Encoded protein: CASSSLPGQGLYEQYF.